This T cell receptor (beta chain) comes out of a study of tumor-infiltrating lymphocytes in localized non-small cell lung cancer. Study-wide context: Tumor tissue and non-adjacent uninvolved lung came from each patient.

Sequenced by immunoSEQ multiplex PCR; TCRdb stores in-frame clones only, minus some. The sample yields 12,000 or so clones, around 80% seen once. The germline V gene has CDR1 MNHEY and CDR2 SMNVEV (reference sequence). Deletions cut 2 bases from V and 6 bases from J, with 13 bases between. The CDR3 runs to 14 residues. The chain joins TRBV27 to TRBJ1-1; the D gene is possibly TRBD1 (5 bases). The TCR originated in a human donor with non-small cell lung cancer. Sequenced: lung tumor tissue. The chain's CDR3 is CASSLRGRQSEAFF. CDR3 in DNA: TGTGCCAGCAGTTTAAGGGGACGACAGTCTGAAGCTTTCTTT.